This entry lists 24 T cell receptor beta chains sequenced from one sample in a study of early T cells in non-severe SARS-CoV-2 infection. TCRdb called the 5' RACE reads again in MiXCR, with one record for every CDR3 protein. This table has about 97,000 distinct CDR3 sequences, roughly 9.6% appearing once. Here the sequenced sample was whole blood, taken at baseline. These receptors were taken from an adult who was a healthcare worker with PCR-confirmed SARS-CoV-2 infection or an uninfected control (not recorded which).

This clonotype was found many times. The chain carries TRBV19 and TRBJ1-6; D uncertain. V was clipped by 3 bases and J by 0 bases, with 9 bases between them. The V gene's germline CDR1 is LNHDA and CDR2 SQIVND (reference sequence). This CDR3 is built from 16 residues. The CDR3 reads CASSIGRSSYNSPLHF. The CDR3 DNA reads as TGTGCCAGTAGTATCGGACGTAGCTCCTATAATTCACCCCTCCACTTT.

The chain joins TRBV6-2 or TRBV6-3 to TRBJ2-2; 10 bases fit TRBD2. Germline assignment: CDR1 MNHEY and CDR2 SVGEGT. The ends lost 4 bases at V and 2 bases at J; junction bases unmatched: 7. The CDR3 length is 17 residues. The CDR3 coding sequence is TGTGCCAGCAGTTGGCCAGCGGGAGGGCCTAACACCGGGGAGCTGTTTTTT. Amino acid sequence: CASSWPAGGPNTGELFF.

This clonotype was seen ten or more times. The chain combines TRBV29-1 with TRBJ2-2, with 8 bases that match TRBD2. The CDR3 contains 13 residues. Germline values: CDR1 SQVTM, CDR2 ANQGSEA. After removal of 4 bases from V and 7 bases from J, the junction contained 5 bases not matched to a gene. The CDR3 bases are TGCAGCGTTGGAACGGGAGGGGACGGGGAGCTGTTTTTT. Protein: CSVGTGGDGELFF.

The rearrangement links TRBV2 to TRBJ2-3; the match to TRBD2 covers 8 bases. Germline values: CDR1 SNHLY, CDR2 FYNNEI. The CDR3 contains 16 residues. The junction had 7 bases not matched to a gene; V was cut back by 4 bases and J by 1 base. Here the CDR3 reads CASSAPTSVRTDTQYF. For the CDR3, the DNA is TGTGCCAGCAGTGCCCCGACTAGCGTTCGCACAGATACGCAGTATTTT.

In its sample, this clonotype was seen a few times. The chain links TRBV19 to TRBJ1-3, with D perhaps matching TRBD1 (5 bases). V lost 8 bases and J 2 bases, leaving 16 bases between the germline ends. Looked up from germline, CDR1 is LNHDA and CDR2 is SQIVND (reference sequence). CDR3 length: 15 residues. DNA of the CDR3: TGTGCCAGTCGGGGGGGAGGCCTGGCTGGAAACACCATATATTTT. It codes for CASRGGGLAGNTIYF.

This clonotype was seen more than once but under ten times. The chain recombines TRBV27 with TRBJ1-2; a possible D gene is TRBD1 (6 bases). Trimming took 3 bases from V and 8 from J, leaving 13 bases between them. The CDR3 consists of 13 residues. From germline, CDR1 is MNHEY and CDR2 SMNVEV (reference sequence). CDR3: CASSFQGLEGYTF. The CDR3 region has the DNA TGTGCCAGCAGTTTCCAGGGGCTGGAGGGCTACACCTTC.

The chain recombines TRBV19 with TRBJ2-3, with TRBD1 matching over 8 bases. Germline V gives CDR1 LNHDA, CDR2 SQIVND (reference sequence). This CDR3 has 15 amino acids. V lost 7 bases and J lost 4; bases outside the gene matches: 10. The chain's CDR3 is CASTTQGARADTQYF. The CDR3 bases are TGTGCCAGTACCACGCAGGGGGCTAGGGCAGATACGCAGTATTTT.

The V and J genes are TRBV7-9 and TRBJ1-1; D unresolved. Trimming removed 4 bases at V and 6 bases at J, with 6 bases between. Looked up from germline, CDR1 is SEHNR and CDR2 is FQNEAQ (reference sequence). The CDR3 length is 11 residues. CDR3 residues: CASSSSSEAFF. CDR3 in DNA: TGTGCCAGCAGCTCGTCTTCTGAAGCTTTCTTT. Together with reference TRBV7-9 and TRBJ1-1, the CDR3 gives the full variable domain: DTGVSQNPRHKITKRGQNVTFRCDPISEHNRLYWYRQTLGQGPEFLTYFQNEAQLEKSRLLSDRFSAERPKGSFSTLEIQRTEQGDSAMYLCASSSSSEAFFGQGTRLTVV.

V and J are TRBV10-3 and TRBJ2-7; 9 bases line up with TRBD1. Germline V lookup: CDR1 ENHRY, CDR2 SYGVKD. This CDR3 spans 16 amino acids. V lost 4 bases to trimming and J lost 3 bases; unmatched junction nucleotides: 10. The CDR3 is CAISGAGQGYNYEQYF. CDR3 in DNA: TGTGCCATCAGTGGGGCCGGACAGGGGTATAACTACGAGCAGTACTTC.

This clonotype occurred many times. The chain combines TRBV7-2 with TRBJ1-3, with no clear D. The CDR3 loop spans 14 amino acids. Per germline, CDR1 SGHTA and CDR2 FQGNSA. Trimming left V 0 bases short and J 1 base short, with 4 bases between. Here the CDR3 DNA reads TGTGCCAGCAGCTTAGCGGCATCTGGAAACACCATATATTTT. Amino acid sequence: CASSLAASGNTIYF.

This clonotype has just a few counts. The CDR3 loop is CASSPWSGRDYNSPLHF. The CDR3 DNA sequence: TGCGCCAGCAGCCCGTGGTCGGGACGAGACTATAATTCACCCCTCCACTTT. V gene TRBV5-1 combines with J gene TRBJ1-6; D perhaps matches TRBD1 (5 bases). Trimming shortened V by 4 bases and J by 3 bases, and 17 bases separated the two germline ends. Germline V lookup: CDR1 SGHRS, CDR2 YFSETQ. The CDR3 covers 17 residues.

There are a few counts of this clonotype. The chain links TRBV7-2 to TRBJ2-5, with D possibly TRBD2 on 6 matching bases. V shed 1 base and J shed 2 bases, with 11 bases lying between them. This CDR3 contains 15 residues. The germline CDR1 and CDR2 sequences are SGHTA and FQGNSA. The DNA of the CDR3 is TGTGCCAGCAGCTTAGTTGCGGGGATACAAGAGACCCAGTACTTC. Translated, it gives CASSLVAGIQETQYF. Drawing the rest from reference TRBV7-2 and TRBJ2-5, the complete variable domain is GAGVSQSPSNKVTEKGKDVELRCDPISGHTALYWYRQSLGQGLEFLIYFQGNSAPDKSGLPSDRFSAERTGGSVSTLTIQRTQQEDSAVYLCASSLVAGIQETQYFGPGTRLLVL.

V and J are TRBV4-1 and TRBJ2-2; weak D call: TRBD1 (5 bases). CDR3 length: 16 amino acids. Trimming cost V 1 base and J 7 bases, with 16 bases left between them. CDR1 and CDR2 (germline): MGHRA, YSYEKL. The CDR3 spells CASSQGQFGRVGELFF. Written as DNA, the CDR3 is TGCGCCAGCAGCCAAGGACAGTTCGGAAGGGTCGGGGAGCTGTTTTTT.

This clonotype was detected only a few times. V usage is TRBV27 and J usage is TRBJ2-3; no reliable D call. V was cut by 4 bases and J by 2 bases, with 10 bases left in between. Germline CDR1 is MNHEY and CDR2 is SMNVEV (reference sequence). The CDR3 is made up of 14 amino acids. The DNA of the CDR3 is TGTGCCAGCAGTTGGGCAGCCGACACAGATACGCAGTATTTT. This encodes CASSWAADTDTQYF.

The V and J genes are TRBV19 and TRBJ1-2; D is unclear. The V end was cut by 2 bases, the J end by 4 bases, with 17 bases between. CDR1 is LNHDA and CDR2 is SQIVND in the germline V gene (reference sequence). The CDR3 extends over 16 amino acids. CDR3 bases: TGTGCCAGTAGTATAACTAGCAGTCATCATTTCTATGGCTACACCTTC. Translation gives CASSITSSHHFYGYTF.

This clonotype was counted between two and nine times. The rearrangement links TRBV3-1 to TRBJ1-2; D gene ambiguous. Germline V gene data show CDR1 as LGHDT and CDR2 as YNNKEL (reference sequence). This CDR3 contains 16 residues. The ends were cut back, 4 bases at V and 0 bases at J, with 15 bases in the middle. CDR3 nucleotides: TGTGCCAGCAGCCCCTCGCCCGGGGTATCTAACTATGGCTACACCTTC. Protein sequence: CASSPSPGVSNYGYTF.

This clonotype showed up many times. The rearrangement uses TRBV12-3 or TRBV12-4 and TRBJ1-1, with 7 bases fitting TRBD1. V was clipped by 6 bases and J by 1 base; unmatched bases: 14. The CDR3 is 17 amino acids. The CDR3 nucleotides are TGTGCCAGCAGCTCCGGGACAGCCAGTACGCAGAACACTGAAGCTTTCTTT. As protein: CASSSGTASTQNTEAFF.

Comment on this clonotype: This may come from a read error, since a much larger clone is one base off. J is TRBJ2-7 and V is TRBV27, with 9 positions matching TRBD1. This CDR3 is 15 amino acids long. The ends lost 5 bases at V and 4 bases at J; junction bases unmatched: 9. The germline V gene has CDR1 MNHEY and CDR2 SMNVEV (reference sequence). CDR3 sequence reads: CASSTTDRGVYEQYF. CDR3 nucleotide sequence: TGTGCCAGCAGTACCACTGACAGGGGGGTATACGAGCAGTACTTC.

Only a few counts were recorded for this clonotype. The chain combines TRBV3-1 with TRBJ2-5, with TRBD2 matching 10 bases. The CDR3 contains 14 residues. Germline CDR1 LGHDT, CDR2 YNNKEL (reference sequence). The V segment lost 5 bases and the J segment 3 bases; nucleotides outside the gene matches: 3. CDR3 DNA sequence: TGTGCCAGCAGCAAAGGACTAGCGGAAGAGACCCAGTACTTC. Protein: CASSKGLAEETQYF.

This clonotype was counted many times. This chain uses TRBV5-1 with TRBJ2-2, with a possible D match to TRBD1 (6 bases). Trimming pared 0 bases from V and 2 bases from J, leaving 8 bases between. The CDR3 runs 15 residues. CDR1 is SGHRS and CDR2 is YFSETQ in the germline V gene. This CDR3 reads CASSLGTANTGELFF. The CDR3 DNA reads TGCGCCAGCAGCTTGGGGACAGCTAACACCGGGGAGCTGTTTTTT.

This clonotype has ten or more counts. The rearrangement links TRBV29-1 to TRBJ1-2; no definite D call. The CDR3 extends over 12 amino acids. The V end was cut by 0 bases, the J end by 4 bases, with 6 bases between. Germline-derived CDR1 and CDR2 are SQVTM and ANQGSEA. The DNA for the CDR3 is TGCAGCGTTGAAGATGCATCCTATGGCTACACCTTC. This encodes CSVEDASYGYTF.

This clonotype has at least ten counts. J is TRBJ2-2 and V is TRBV5-1; D uncertain. The CDR3 length is 13 residues. In germline, CDR1 is SGHRS, CDR2 YFSETQ. V gave up 0 bases and J gave up 5 bases, with 5 bases separating them. The CDR3 protein is CASSLGRTGELFF. The CDR3 nucleotides are TGCGCCAGCAGCTTGGGTAGAACCGGGGAGCTGTTTTTT.

This chain uses TRBV25-1 with TRBJ1-1; no reliable D call. From germline, CDR1 is MGHDK and CDR2 SYGVNS. The V end lost 5 bases, the J end lost 1 base, and 8 bases lay between the germline ends. This CDR3 is 13 amino acids long. CDR3 DNA sequence: TGTGCCAGCAGTAATCCGGGGAACACTGAAGCTTTCTTT. Translating gives CASSNPGNTEAFF.

V is TRBV7-3 and J is TRBJ2-1; TRBD2 might be the D (6 bases). V dropped 5 bases and J dropped 2 bases, with 19 bases sitting between them. The V gene's germline CDR1 is SGHTA and CDR2 FQGTGA. This CDR3 spans 17 amino acids. The CDR3 is CASSTGPGRGPYNEQFF. The CDR3 nucleotides read TGTGCCAGCAGCACTGGCCCGGGGCGGGGACCCTACAATGAGCAGTTCTTC.